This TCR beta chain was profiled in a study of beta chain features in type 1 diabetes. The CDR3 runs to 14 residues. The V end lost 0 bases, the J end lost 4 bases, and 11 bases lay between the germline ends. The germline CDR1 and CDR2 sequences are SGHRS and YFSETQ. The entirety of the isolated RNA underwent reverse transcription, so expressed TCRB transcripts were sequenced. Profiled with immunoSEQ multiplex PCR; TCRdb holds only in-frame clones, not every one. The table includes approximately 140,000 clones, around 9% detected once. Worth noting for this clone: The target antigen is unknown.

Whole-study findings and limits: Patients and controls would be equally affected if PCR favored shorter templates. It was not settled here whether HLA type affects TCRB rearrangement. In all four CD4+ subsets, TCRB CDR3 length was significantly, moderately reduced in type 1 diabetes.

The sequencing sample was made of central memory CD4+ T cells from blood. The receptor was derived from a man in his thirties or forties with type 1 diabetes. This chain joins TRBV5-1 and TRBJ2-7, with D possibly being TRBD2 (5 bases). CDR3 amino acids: CASSLAGSQYEQYF. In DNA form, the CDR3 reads TGCGCCAGCAGCTTGGCGGGGAGTCAGTACGAGCAGTACTTC.